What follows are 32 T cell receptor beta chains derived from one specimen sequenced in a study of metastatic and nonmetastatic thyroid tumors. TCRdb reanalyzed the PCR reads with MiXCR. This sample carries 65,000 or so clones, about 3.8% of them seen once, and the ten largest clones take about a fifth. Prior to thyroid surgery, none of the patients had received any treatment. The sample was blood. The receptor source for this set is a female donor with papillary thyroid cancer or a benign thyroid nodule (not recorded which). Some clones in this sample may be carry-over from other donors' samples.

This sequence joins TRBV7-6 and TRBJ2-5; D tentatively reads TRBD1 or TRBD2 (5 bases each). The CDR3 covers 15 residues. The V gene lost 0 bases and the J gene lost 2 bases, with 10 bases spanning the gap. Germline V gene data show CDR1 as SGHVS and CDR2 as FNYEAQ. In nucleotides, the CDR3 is TGTGCCAGCAGCTTAGCGGGACCCAGTCAAGAGACCCAGTACTTC. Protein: CASSLAGPSQETQYF.

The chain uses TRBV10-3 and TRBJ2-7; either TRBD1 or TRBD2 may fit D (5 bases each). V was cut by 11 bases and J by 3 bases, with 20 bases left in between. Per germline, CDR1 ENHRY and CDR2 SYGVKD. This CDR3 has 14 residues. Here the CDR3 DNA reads TGTGCCTTCATCCCGGGGACGAGGAACTACGAGCAGTACTTC. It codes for CAFIPGTRNYEQYF.

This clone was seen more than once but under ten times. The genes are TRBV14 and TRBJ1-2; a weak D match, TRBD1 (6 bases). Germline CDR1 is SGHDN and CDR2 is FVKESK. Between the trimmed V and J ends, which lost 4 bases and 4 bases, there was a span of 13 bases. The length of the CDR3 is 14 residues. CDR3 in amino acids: CASSPMTGIYGYTF. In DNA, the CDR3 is TGTGCCAGCAGCCCGATGACAGGTATCTATGGCTACACCTTC.

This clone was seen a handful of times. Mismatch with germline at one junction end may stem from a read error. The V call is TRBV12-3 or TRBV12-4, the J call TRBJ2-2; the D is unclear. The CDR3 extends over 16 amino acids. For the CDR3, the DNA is TGTTCCAGCAGCCCGTGTGCCCTCGGCGCCGGCGGGGAGCTGTTTTTT. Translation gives CSSSPCALGAGGELFF.

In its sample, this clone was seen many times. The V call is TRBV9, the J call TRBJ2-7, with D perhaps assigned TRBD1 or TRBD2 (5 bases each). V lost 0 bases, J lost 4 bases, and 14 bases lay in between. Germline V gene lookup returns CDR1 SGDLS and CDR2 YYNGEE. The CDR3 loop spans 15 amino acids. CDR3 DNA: TGTGCCAGCAGCGTAGGGGACCCCGAAAATTACGAGCAGTACTTC. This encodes CASSVGDPENYEQYF.

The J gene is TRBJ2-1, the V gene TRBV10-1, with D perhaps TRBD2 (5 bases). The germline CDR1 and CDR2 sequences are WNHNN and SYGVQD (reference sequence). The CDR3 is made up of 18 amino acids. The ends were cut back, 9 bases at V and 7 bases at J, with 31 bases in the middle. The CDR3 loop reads CASHRESTATTSINEQFF. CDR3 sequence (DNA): TGCGCCAGTCATAGAGAGAGTACTGCCACTACTAGTATAAATGAGCAGTTCTTC.

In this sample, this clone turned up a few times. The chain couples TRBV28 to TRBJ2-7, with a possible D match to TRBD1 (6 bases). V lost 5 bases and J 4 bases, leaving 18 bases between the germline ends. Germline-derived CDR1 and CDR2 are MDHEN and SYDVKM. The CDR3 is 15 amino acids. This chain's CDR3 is CASSDRYRAQYEQYF. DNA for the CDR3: TGTGCCAGCAGTGATAGGTACAGGGCCCAGTACGAGCAGTACTTC.

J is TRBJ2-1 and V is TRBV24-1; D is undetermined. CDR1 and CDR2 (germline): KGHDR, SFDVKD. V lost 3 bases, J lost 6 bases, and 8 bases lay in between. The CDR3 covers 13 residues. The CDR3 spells CATSDARRNEQFF. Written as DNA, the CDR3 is TGTGCCACCAGTGATGCGCGGCGCAATGAGCAGTTCTTC.

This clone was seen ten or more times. Written as DNA, the CDR3 is TGTGCCAGCAGCCAGGGACTAGTGGGCACAGATACGCAGTATTTT. Encoded protein: CASSQGLVGTDTQYF. This sequence joins TRBV7-9 and TRBJ2-3; TRBD2 aligns across 8 bases. CDR3 length equals 15 residues. V dropped 5 bases and J dropped 1; count of bases not matched to a gene: 5. Germline V gives CDR1 SEHNR, CDR2 FQNEAQ (reference sequence).

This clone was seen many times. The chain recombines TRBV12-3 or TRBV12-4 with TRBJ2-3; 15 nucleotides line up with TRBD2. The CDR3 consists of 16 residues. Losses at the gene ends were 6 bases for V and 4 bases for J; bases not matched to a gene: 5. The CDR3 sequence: CASRPGLAGGADTQYF. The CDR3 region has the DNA TGTGCCAGCAGGCCGGGACTAGCGGGAGGTGCAGATACGCAGTATTTT.

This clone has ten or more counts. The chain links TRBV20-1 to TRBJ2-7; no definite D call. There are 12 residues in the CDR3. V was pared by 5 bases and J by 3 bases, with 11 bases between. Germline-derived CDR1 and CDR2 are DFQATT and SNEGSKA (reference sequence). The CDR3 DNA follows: TGCAGTGCTGGCCTTGGGGACTACGAGCAGTACTTC. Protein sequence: CSAGLGDYEQYF.

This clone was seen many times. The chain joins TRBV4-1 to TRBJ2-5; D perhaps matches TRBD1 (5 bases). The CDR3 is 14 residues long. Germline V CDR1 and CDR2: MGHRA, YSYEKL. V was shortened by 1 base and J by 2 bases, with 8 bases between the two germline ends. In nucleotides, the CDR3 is TGCGCCAGCAGCCAAGCGTACAGGCAAGAGACCCAGTACTTC. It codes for CASSQAYRQETQYF.

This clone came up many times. The DNA of the CDR3 is TGTGCCAGCGGTGACCCGGGACAGGGGTATGGCTACACCTTC. Translating gives CASGDPGQGYGYTF. V is TRBV7-2 and J is TRBJ1-2; 10 bases fit TRBD1. Trimming at V came to 8 bases and at J to 5 bases, leaving 8 bases not matched to a gene. The CDR3 runs to 14 residues. Germline-derived CDR1 and CDR2 are SGHTA and FQGNSA. Combining the CDR3 with reference TRBV7-2 and TRBJ1-2 gives the whole variable domain GAGVSQSPSNKVTEKGKDVELRCDPISGHTALYWYRQSLGQGLEFLIYFQGNSAPDKSGLPSDRFSAERTGGSVSTLTIQRTQQEDSAVYLCASGDPGQGYGYTFGSGTRLTVV.

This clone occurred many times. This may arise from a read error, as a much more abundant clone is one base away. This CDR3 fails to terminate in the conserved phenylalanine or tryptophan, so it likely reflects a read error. The CDR3 sequence is CASSSGQRNQPQHL. The CDR3 DNA follows: TGTGCCAGCAGTTCCGGACAGAGGAATCAGCCCCAGCATCTT. This rearrangement joins TRBV28 to TRBJ1-5; D may be TRBD1 (6 bases). V shed 4 bases and J shed 4 bases, with 11 bases lying between them. This CDR3 is 14 amino acids long. Germline V CDR1 and CDR2: MDHEN, SYDVKM.

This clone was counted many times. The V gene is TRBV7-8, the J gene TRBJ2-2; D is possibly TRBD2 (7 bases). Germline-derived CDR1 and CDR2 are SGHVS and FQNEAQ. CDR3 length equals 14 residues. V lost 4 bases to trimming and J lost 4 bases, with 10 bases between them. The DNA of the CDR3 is TGTGCCAGCAGCTACGGGGGGCTCACCGGGGAGCTGTTTTTT. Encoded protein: CASSYGGLTGELFF.

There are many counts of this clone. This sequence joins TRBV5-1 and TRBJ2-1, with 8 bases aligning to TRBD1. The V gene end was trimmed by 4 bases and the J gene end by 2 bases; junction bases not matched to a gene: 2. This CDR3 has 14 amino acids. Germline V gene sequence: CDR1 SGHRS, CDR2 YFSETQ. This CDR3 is CASSDRGAYNEQFF. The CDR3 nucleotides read TGCGCCAGCAGCGACAGGGGAGCCTACAATGAGCAGTTCTTC.

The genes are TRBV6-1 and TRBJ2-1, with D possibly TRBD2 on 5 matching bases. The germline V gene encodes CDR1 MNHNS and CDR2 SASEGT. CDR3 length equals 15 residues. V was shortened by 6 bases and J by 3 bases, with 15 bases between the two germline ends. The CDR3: CASRRGGSLYNEQFF. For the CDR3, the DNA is TGTGCCAGCAGGCGAGGAGGCTCTCTCTACAATGAGCAGTTCTTC.

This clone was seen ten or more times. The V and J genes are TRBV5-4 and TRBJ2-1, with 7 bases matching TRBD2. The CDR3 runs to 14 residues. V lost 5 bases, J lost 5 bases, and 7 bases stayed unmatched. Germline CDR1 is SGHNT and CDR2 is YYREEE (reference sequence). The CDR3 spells CASRMTSRNNEQFF. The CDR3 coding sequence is TGTGCCAGCAGAATGACTAGCAGGAACAATGAGCAGTTCTTC.

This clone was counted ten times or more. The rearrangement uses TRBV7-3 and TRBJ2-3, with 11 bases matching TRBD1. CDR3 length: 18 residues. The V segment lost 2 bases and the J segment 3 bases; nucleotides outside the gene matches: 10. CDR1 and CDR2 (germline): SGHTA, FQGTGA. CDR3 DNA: TGTGCCAGCAGCTTATACGGGACAGGGGGAGGGAATACAGATACGCAGTATTTT. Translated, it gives CASSLYGTGGGNTDTQYF.

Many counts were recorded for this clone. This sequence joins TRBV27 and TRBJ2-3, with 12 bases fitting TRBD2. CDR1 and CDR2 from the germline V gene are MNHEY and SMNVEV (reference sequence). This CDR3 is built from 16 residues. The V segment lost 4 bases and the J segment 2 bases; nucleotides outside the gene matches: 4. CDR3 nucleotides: TGTGCCAGCAGTTCGCGACTAGCGGGAGCCACAGATACGCAGTATTTT. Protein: CASSSRLAGATDTQYF.

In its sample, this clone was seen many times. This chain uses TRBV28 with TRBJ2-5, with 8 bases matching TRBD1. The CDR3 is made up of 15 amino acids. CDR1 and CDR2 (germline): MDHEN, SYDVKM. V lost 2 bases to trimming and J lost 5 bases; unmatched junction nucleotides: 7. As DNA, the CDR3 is TGTGCCAGCAGTTTACCGACAGGGGTACACGAGACCCAGTACTTC. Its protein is CASSLPTGVHETQYF.

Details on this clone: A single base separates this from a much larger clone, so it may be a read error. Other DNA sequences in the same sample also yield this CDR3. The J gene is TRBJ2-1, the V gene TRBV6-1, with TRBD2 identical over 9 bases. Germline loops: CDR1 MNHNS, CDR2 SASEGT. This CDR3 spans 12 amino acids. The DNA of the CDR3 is TGTGCTAGTCGGCTAGCGGGGACCGAGCAGTTCTTC. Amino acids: CASRLAGTEQFF.

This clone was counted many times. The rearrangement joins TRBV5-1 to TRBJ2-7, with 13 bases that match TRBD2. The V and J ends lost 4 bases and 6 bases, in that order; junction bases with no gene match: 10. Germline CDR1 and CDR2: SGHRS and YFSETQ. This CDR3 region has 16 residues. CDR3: CASSGWTSGSGTEQYF. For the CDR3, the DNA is TGCGCCAGCAGCGGATGGACTAGCGGGAGTGGAACCGAGCAGTACTTC.

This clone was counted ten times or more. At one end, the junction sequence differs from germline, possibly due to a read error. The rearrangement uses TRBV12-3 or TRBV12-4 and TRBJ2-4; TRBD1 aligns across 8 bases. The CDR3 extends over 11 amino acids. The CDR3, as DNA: TGTGCCAGCAGCGACCGGACAGGGTGGGTCTTC. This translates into CASSDRTGWVF.

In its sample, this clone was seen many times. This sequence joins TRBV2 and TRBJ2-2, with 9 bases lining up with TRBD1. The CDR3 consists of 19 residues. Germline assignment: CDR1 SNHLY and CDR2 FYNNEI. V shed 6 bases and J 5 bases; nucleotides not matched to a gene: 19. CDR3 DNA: TGTGCCAGCAGGCCCGGGACAGGGATTTCTAGGAGGGGAACCGGGGAGCTGTTTTTT. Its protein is CASRPGTGISRRGTGELFF.

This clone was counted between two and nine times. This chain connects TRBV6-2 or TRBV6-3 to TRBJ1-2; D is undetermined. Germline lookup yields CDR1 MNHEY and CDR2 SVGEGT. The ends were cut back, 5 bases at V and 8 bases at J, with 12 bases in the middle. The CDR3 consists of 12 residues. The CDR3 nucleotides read TGTGCCAGCAGTACCCCACTCGGGGGCTACACCTTC. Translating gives CASSTPLGGYTF.

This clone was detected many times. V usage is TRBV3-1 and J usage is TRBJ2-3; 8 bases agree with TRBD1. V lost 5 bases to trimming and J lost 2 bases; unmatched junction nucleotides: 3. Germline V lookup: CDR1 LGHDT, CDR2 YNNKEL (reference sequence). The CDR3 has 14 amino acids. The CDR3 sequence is CASSDRGNTDTQYF. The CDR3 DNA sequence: TGTGCCAGCAGCGACAGGGGAAACACAGATACGCAGTATTTT.

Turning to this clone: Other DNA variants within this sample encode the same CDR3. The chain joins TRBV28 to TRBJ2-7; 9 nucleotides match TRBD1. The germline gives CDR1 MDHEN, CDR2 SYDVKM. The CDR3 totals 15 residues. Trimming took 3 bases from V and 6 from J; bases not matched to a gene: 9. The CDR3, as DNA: TGTGCCAGCAGTTTCGCTGGGGACAGGGCTGGCGAGCAGTACTTC. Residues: CASSFAGDRAGEQYF.

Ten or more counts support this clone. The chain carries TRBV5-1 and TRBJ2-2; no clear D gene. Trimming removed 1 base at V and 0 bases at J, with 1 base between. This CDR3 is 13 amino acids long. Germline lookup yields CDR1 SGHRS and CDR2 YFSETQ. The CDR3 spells CASSLTNTGELFF. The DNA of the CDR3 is TGCGCCAGCAGCTTGACGAACACCGGGGAGCTGTTTTTT.

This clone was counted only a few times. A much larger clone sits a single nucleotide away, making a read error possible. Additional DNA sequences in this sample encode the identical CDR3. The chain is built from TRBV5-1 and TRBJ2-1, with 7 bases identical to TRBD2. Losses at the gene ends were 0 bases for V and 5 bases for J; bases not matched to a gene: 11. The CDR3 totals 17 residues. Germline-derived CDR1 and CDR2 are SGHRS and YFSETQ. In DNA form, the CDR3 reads TGCGCCAGCAGCTTGGTGGGGGGGGGGACTGATCACAATGAGCAGTTCTTC. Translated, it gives CASSLVGGGTDHNEQFF.

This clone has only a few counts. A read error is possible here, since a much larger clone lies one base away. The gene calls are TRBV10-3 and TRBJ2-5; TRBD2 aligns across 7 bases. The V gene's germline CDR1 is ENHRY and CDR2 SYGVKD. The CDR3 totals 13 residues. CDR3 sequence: CAISPSGEETKYF. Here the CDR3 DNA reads TGTGCCATCAGTCCTAGCGGAGAAGAGACCAAGTACTTC.

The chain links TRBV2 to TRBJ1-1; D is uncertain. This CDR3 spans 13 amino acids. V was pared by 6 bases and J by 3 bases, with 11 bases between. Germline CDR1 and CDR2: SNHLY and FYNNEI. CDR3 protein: CASRPNGDTEAFF. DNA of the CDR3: TGTGCCAGCAGACCCAATGGGGACACTGAAGCTTTCTTT.